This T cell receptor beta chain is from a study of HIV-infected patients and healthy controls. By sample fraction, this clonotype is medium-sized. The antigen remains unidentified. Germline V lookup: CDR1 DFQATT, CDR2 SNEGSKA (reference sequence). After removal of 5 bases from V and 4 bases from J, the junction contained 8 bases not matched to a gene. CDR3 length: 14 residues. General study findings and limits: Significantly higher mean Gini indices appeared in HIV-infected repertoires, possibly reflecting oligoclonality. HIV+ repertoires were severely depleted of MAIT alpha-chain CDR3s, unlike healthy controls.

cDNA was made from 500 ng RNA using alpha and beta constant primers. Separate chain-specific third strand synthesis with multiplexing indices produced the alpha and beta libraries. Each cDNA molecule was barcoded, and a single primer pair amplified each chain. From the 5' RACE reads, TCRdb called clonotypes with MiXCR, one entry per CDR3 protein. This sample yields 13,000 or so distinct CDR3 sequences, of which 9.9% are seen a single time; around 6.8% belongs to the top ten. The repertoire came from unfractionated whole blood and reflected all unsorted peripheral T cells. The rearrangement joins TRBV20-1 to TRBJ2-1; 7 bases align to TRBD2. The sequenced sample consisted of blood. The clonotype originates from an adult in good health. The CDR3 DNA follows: TGCAGTGCTCCCGGGCGGGGGTCATACAATGAGCAGTTCTTC. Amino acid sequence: CSAPGRGSYNEQFF.